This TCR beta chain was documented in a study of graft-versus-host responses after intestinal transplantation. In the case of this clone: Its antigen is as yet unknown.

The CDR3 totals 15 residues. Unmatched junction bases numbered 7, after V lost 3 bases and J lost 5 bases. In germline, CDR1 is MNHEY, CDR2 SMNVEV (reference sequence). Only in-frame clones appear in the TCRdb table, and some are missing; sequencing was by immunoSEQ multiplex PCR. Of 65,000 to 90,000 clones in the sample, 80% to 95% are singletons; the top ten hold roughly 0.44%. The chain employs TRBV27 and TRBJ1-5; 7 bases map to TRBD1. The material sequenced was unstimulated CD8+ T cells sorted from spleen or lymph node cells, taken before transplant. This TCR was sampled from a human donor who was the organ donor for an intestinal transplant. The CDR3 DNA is TGTGCCAGCAGTTTGACAGGGCCTCAGGATCAGCCCCAGCATTTT. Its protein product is CASSLTGPQDQPQHF.